This TCR beta chain was recorded in a study of blood T cell repertoires in COVID-19 (TCRdb year 2020). With respect to the entire study: The collaborator samples originated in the United States, Italy and Spain and spanned the acute and convalescent phases of COVID-19. The prospective study material was composed of cDNA or gDNA derived from T cells, B-cell-depleted T cells, or PBMCs. Subjects who had been exposed to COVID-19, were actively infected with it, or had recovered from it provided the deeply sampled blood TCRbeta repertoires that made up the dataset. The repertoires were made available in a free public database intended to serve as a resource for research on the immune response to SARS-CoV-2. The samples were drawn from the first 160 participants of the ongoing ImmuneRACE study and from 1,254 subjects provided by 6 global collaborators. A de-identified subject ID, COVID-19 status, age in years and sex were almost always included in the sample metadata. Where available, HLA class I and class II types were taken from metadata supplied by the sample provider and were not determined by assay-based typing. What the study reported, not specific to this receptor: Clinical and demographic metadata were provided uncurated, with the amount varying by source and participant.

Collaborating institutions collected whole blood in K2EDTA tubes following their own protocols. For TCRbeta analysis, collaborators shipped samples as frozen whole blood, isolated PBMCs, or DNA extracted from either of those sample types. In regard to this clone: Its antigen remains undetermined. Base qualities are not at hand, and no much larger clone is one base apart.

The immunoSEQ Assay, a bias-controlled multiplex PCR, was used to amplify TCRbeta CDR3 regions from genomic DNA. The original pipeline was this. The number of nucleated cells in each sample was estimated from the amplification of reference gene primers within the assay. Sequence reads were collapsed and filtered to measure the absolute abundance of every unique TCRbeta CDR3 rearrangement. For each sample, productive Simpson clonality was calculated as the square root of Simpson's diversity index over productive rearrangements. TCRdb carries this immuneACCESS record with in-frame sequences only. Its versions omit some clonotypes, under half of them owing to an unresolved V gene in the studies checked, with the rest unexplained. V and J calls plus clone size are reproduced from that table; the DNA served to infer D and trimming. Here the sample has about 290,000 clones; roughly 80% occur a single time. Together, the top ten hold less than 4.5% of the sample.

Taken from the germline V gene (reference sequence), the CDR1 and CDR2 loops are SEHNR and FQNEAQ. Inclusive of the bounding cysteine and phenylalanine, the CDR3 is 15 residues long. This entry keeps only the CDR3 DNA: 45 bases, framed from base 1. Trimming at the junction amounts to 5 bases on V and 5 bases on J, and the germline ends lie 18 bases apart. The origin of this receptor is a woman in her 50s with active or convalescent COVID-19. The specimen sequenced was peripheral blood. The chain links TRBV7-9 with TRBJ1-1; D gene: possibly TRBD1, on 5 matching bases. The nucleotide sequence is TGTGCCAGCAGCCCGTCAAGCGGGGCCGGGACTGAAGCTTTCTTT. Translated, it reads CASSPSSGAGTEAFF.